The present T cell receptor beta chain was sequenced within a study of PD-L1 blockade in urothelial cancer. Concerning this clone itself: Different DNA sequences within this sample yield the same CDR3.

V gave up 3 bases and J gave up 3 bases; unmatched junction bases: 4. The CDR3 length is 14 residues. From germline, CDR1 is GTSNPN and CDR2 SVGIG (reference sequence). Sequencing used immunoSEQ multiplex PCR; TCRdb keeps in-frame clones, though not all of them. The sample yields about 100,000 clones, about 85% seen once. The rearrangement links TRBV30 to TRBJ2-1; 8 bases fit TRBD2. This clonotype was sampled from a man between 45 and 60 years old with urothelial cancer. The source material was PBMCs, sampled around atezolizumab (anti-PD-L1) treatment. Written as DNA, the CDR3 is TGTGCCTGGAGATCTGGGACTAGCTACAATGAGCAGTTCTTC. This encodes CAWRSGTSYNEQFF.